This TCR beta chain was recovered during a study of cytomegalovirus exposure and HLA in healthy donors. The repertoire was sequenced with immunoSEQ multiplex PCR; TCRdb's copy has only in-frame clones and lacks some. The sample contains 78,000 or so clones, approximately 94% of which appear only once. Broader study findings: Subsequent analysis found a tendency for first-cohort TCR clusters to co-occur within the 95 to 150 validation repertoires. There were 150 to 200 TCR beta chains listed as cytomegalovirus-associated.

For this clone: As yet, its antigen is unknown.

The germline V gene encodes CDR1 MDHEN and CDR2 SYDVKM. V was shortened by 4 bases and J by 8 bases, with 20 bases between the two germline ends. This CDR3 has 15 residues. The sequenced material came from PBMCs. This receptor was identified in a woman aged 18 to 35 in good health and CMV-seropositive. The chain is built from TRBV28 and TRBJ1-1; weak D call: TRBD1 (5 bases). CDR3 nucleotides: TGTGCCAGCAGTTCCCAGGGTAGGCGGCTAAGAGAAGCTTTCTTT. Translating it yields CASSSQGRRLREAFF.